This TCR beta chain appears in the sequencing data of a study of T-cell reconstitution after alpha-beta-depleted transplantation in children. Regarding the study as a whole: A year had passed since transplant, and T-cell counts and diversity by then came mostly from newly produced T cells. TCRbeta diversity was high at day 60 in some patients (a result of surviving recipient T cells and thymic progenitors). Several hundred expanded graft clones reportedly were the source of alpha-beta T cells about two months after transplant.

Comment on this clonotype: The antigen remains unidentified. With a much larger clone just one base away, this may be a read error.

Trimming cost V 5 bases and J 12 bases, with 11 bases left between them. CDR1 and CDR2 from the germline V gene are SEHNR and FQNEAQ (reference sequence). The length of the CDR3 is 11 residues. For TCRbeta, the library was prepared with unique molecular identifiers. TCRdb ran MiXCR on the PCR reads and lists one entry per CDR3 protein. The sample consists of 700,000 or so distinct CDR3 sequences, roughly 13% of them appearing once. J is TRBJ2-1 and V is TRBV7-9; D ambiguous. This receptor was identified in a girl aged 2 to 10 with congenital amegakaryocytic thrombocytopenia, due to receive a stem cell transplant. The sequenced sample was PBMCs, obtained before TCRalphabeta/CD19-depleted stem cell transplant. CDR3 coding DNA: TGTGCCAGCAGCCCGACCACTTGGCAGTTCTTC. Translating it yields CASSPTTWQFF.